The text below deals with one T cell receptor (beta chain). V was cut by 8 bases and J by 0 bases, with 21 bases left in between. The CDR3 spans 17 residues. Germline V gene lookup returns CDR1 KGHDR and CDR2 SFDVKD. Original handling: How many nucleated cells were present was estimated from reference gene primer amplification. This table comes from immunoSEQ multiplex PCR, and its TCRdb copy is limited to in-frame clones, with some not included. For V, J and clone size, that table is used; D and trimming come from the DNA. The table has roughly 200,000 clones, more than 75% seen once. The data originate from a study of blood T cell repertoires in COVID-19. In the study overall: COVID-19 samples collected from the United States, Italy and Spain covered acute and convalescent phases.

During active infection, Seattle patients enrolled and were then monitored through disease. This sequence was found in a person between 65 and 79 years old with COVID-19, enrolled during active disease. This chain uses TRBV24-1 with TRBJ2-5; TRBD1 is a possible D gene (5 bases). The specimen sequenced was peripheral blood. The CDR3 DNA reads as TGTGCCACCAAAACAGGCTGCTCCGCTCTGTACCAAGAGACCCAGTACTTC. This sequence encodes CATKTGCSALYQETQYF.